A single sample is the source of the 8 T cell receptor beta chains below, sequenced in a study of blood T cell repertoires in COVID-19. Only in-frame clones appear in the TCRdb table, and some are missing; sequencing was by immunoSEQ multiplex PCR. The table includes fewer than 400,000 clones, roughly 90% detected once. The sequenced sample was PBMCs or T cells enriched from blood (not recorded which). The origin of the receptors is a woman younger than 45 who had recovered from COVID-19.

The V and J genes are TRBV12-3 or TRBV12-4 and TRBJ1-1; tentative D call: TRBD1 (5 bases). The CDR3 runs 11 residues. Trimming took 5 bases from V and 10 from J, leaving 11 bases between them. CDR3 sequence (DNA): TGTGCCAGCAGTCTACAGGAGAGAGCTTTCTTT. Protein: CASSLQERAFF.

The chain recombines TRBV6-6 with TRBJ1-2, with TRBD1 identical over 7 bases. With 6 bases clipped from V and 1 base from J, the junction kept 11 bases outside the gene matches. This CDR3 is built from 16 residues. CDR1 MNHNY and CDR2 SVGAGI come from the germline V gene (reference sequence). CDR3 residues: CASRGVGQRVNYGYTF. CDR3 nucleotide sequence: TGTGCCAGCAGGGGGGTGGGACAGCGAGTTAACTATGGCTACACCTTC.

This chain joins TRBV5-1 and TRBJ2-1, with 10 bases matching TRBD2. Germline V lookup: CDR1 SGHRS, CDR2 YFSETQ. This CDR3 contains 16 residues. The CDR3 protein is CATGGELTSGTDEQFF. CDR3 bases: TGCGCAACAGGGGGAGAACTAACTAGCGGGACCGATGAGCAGTTCTTC.

The chain combines TRBV4-1 with TRBJ2-7; a weak D match, TRBD2 (5 bases). The CDR3 is 18 amino acids. The germline CDR1 and CDR2 sequences are MGHRA and YSYEKL. V dropped 0 bases and J dropped 4 bases, with 22 bases sitting between them. The CDR3 loop is CASSQDLSGVSARYEQYF. DNA for the CDR3: TGCGCCAGCAGCCAAGATCTATCGGGCGTTAGCGCCCGGTACGAGCAGTACTTC.

The chain employs TRBV18 and TRBJ1-6, with D uncertain. Germline loops: CDR1 KGHSH, CDR2 LQKENI. Deletions cut 8 bases from V and 4 bases from J, with 12 bases between. This CDR3 contains 14 residues. The CDR3 nucleotides read TGTGCCAGCGCGATCGGGGAATATAATTCACCCCTCCACTTT. It is translated as CASAIGEYNSPLHF.

In DNA, the CDR3 is TGTGCCAGCAGCTGGAGGGCCCCCTACGAGCAGTACTTC. The encoded protein is CASSWRAPYEQYF. V gene TRBV11-3 combines with J gene TRBJ2-7, with D tentatively TRBD2 (6 bases). The V and J ends lost 4 bases and 2 bases respectively, with 9 bases between them. This CDR3 contains 13 residues. Germline assignment: CDR1 SGHNT and CDR2 YENEEA.

This rearrangement joins TRBV18 to TRBJ2-6; 10 bases are shared with TRBD2. V lost 7 bases to trimming and J lost 9 bases; unmatched junction nucleotides: 6. The V gene's germline CDR1 is KGHSH and CDR2 LQKENI. The CDR3 runs 14 residues. The CDR3 DNA reads as TGTGCCAGCTTGTTAGCGGGAGGAGGCAACGTCCTGACTTTC. Translated: CASLLAGGGNVLTF.

The chain combines TRBV7-2 with TRBJ1-1, with 9 bases aligning to TRBD1. The length of the CDR3 is 17 residues. J lost 4 bases, V lost 0 bases, and 9 bases had no gene match. Germline assignment: CDR1 SGHTA and CDR2 FQGNSA. CDR3 residues: CASSLADGTGSGTEAFF. The CDR3 DNA follows: TGTGCCAGCAGCTTAGCCGACGGGACAGGGAGTGGCACTGAAGCTTTCTTT.